The clone carrying this T cell receptor (beta chain) has only one observation. As yet, its antigen is unknown. The sample originates from a study of cytomegalovirus exposure and HLA in healthy donors. Study details: About 84% of a few hundred genotyped donors fell in the Caucasian-associated ancestry cluster. General observations from the study: Later analysis reportedly placed an Asian-associated ancestry cluster below the roughly 680-donor mean in N-insertions. On later analysis, the bulk of CMV-associated TCR beta chains appeared to be HLA-restricted. Several of the most significant clusters were apparently associated with common viral pathogens in a later analysis.

The primer mix had 60 Vbeta and 13 Jbeta primers. Produced via immunoSEQ multiplex PCR; TCRdb's table is partial and in-frame only. Among 100,000 to 150,000 clones listed, about 80% were seen once. The V gene end was trimmed by 4 bases and the J gene end by 5 bases; junction bases not matched to a gene: 15. The germline V gene has CDR1 SGHKS and CDR2 YYEKEE (reference sequence). The CDR3 runs 17 residues. The rearrangement uses TRBV5-5 and TRBJ2-1; 7 nucleotides match TRBD2. What was sequenced was PBMCs. This TCR was recovered from a boy aged 2 to 10 in good health and CMV-seronegative. The CDR3 DNA reads as TGTGCCAGCAGCCTACGCCTACCGACTAGCAGAGACAATGAGCAGTTCTTC. Translated, it gives CASSLRLPTSRDNEQFF.